The table lists the clone carrying this T cell receptor beta chain with a few counts. Antigen: not known. The germline V and J ends were trimmed by 3 bases and 3 bases, with 10 bases remaining between them. This CDR3 has 14 residues. CDR1 is MDHEN, CDR2 SYDVKM, per germline. The source of the sample is a study of T cell repertoires in cytomegalovirus infection. Overall study: Both CMV infection and a matching HLA type were indicated by public TCR beta signatures.

Study-level findings and limits: Carriage of CMV together with the relevant HLA was identifiable through cumulative public TCR beta family frequency. Ex vivo, HLA-C-restricted CMV-specific TCR beta clonotypes prevailed over the rest of the response.

Via MiXCR, TCRdb re-called the reads, giving one row per CDR3 protein. Among approximately 250,000 distinct CDR3 sequences listed, roughly 22% were seen once. The J gene is TRBJ2-3, the V gene TRBV28; D gene uncertain. The sample consisted of CD8+ T cells from PBMCs. The receptor's source is a human donor in good health (CMV status not recorded). Some clones in this sample may be carry-over from other donors' samples. CDR3 coding DNA: TGTGCCAGCAGTTTGTGGGCCCAAACAGATACGCAGTATTTT. Translation gives CASSLWAQTDTQYF.